A selection of T cell receptor beta chains follows, all from one sample in a study of cytomegalovirus exposure and HLA in healthy donors. Sequencing was performed with immunoSEQ multiplex PCR; in TCRdb, only in-frame clones are kept and a portion is missing. This table has around 230,000 clones, around 85% appearing once. The sample consisted of PBMCs. The receptors come from a young woman in good health and CMV-seropositive. CDR3s include the opening cysteine and the closing phenylalanine or tryptophan. The D gene is left open where the match is weak. For some rows the clone size is stated as once, few or many, or as a class when expanded; others skip it.

size	D	V	length	J	DNA	CDR3
.	TRBD2	TRBV30	17	TRBJ2-3	TGTGCCTGGAGTGGACTAGCGGGAGGGTTTAGCACAGATACGCAGTATTTT	CAWSGLAGGFSTDTQYF
.	TRBD1	TRBV7-9	13	TRBJ1-1	TGTGCCAGCAGCGCGGACAGGGGGAGTGAAGCTTTCTTT	CASSADRGSEAFF
.	TRBD1	TRBV6-6	16	TRBJ1-5	TGTGCCAGCAGTTACTCCGGGACAGGGAATAGTCAGCCCCAGCATTTT	CASSYSGTGNSQPQHF
.	.	TRBV30	13	TRBJ2-7	TGTGCCTGGAGTGGGACTGCCCCCCTGGAGCAGTACTTC	CAWSGTAPLEQYF
.	.	TRBV6-1	12	TRBJ2-7	TGTGCCAGCAGTCCGACAGTCTACGAGCAGTACTTC	CASSPTVYEQYF
.	.	TRBV25-1	12	TRBJ1-2	TGTGCCAGCAGTGGGTCTCACACCGGCTACACCTTC	CASSGSHTGYTF
.	TRBD1	TRBV10-1	16	TRBJ2-4	TGCGCCAGCAGTGAGTCGGGACAGGGGGCCCAAAACATTCAGTACTTC	CASSESGQGAQNIQYF
.	TRBD1	TRBV19	15	TRBJ1-4	TGTGCCAGTAGACCCTCCGACAGGGGTTATGAAAAACTGTTTTTT	CASRPSDRGYEKLFF
.	.	TRBV5-4	16	TRBJ2-1	TGTGCCAGCAGCTTGGTTCCGGAGGTCCTCTACAATGAGCAGTTCTTC	CASSLVPEVLYNEQFF
.	.	TRBV27	15	TRBJ2-7	TGTGCCAGCAGTTCCCCCTCAGCGGGCCCGTACGAGCAGTACTTC	CASSSPSAGPYEQYF
.	.	TRBV10-1	13	TRBJ2-7	TGCGCCAGCAGTGAGTCTGGGAGCTACGAGCAGTACTTC	CASSESGSYEQYF
once	.	TRBV2	16	TRBJ2-7	TGTGCCAGCAGTCGACCCCAGGAGCGGACTAACTACGAGCAGTACTTC	CASSRPQERTNYEQYF
.	.	TRBV16	14	TRBJ1-4	TGTGCCAGCAGCCAATTGGAGACAGGTGAAAAACTGTTTTTT	CASSQLETGEKLFF
.	.	TRBV23-1	10	TRBJ2-1	TGCGCCGCCTACGAGAATGAGCAGTTCTTC	CAAYENEQFF
.	TRBD2	TRBV11-3	17	TRBJ2-5	TGTGCCAGCAGCTCGGGACTAGCGGGAGGTGGGCAAGAGACCCAGTACTTC	CASSSGLAGGGQETQYF
.	.	TRBV9	14	TRBJ1-3	TGTGCCAGCAGCGTAGCAGGCTCTGGAAACACCATATATTTT	CASSVAGSGNTIYF
.	.	TRBV11-3	15	TRBJ2-5	TGTGCCAGCAGGGGGGGTAGCGCCTCCCAAGAGACCCAGTACTTC	CASRGGSASQETQYF
.	.	TRBV29-1	16	TRBJ2-1	TGCAGCGTTGAAGATCGAGGAGGTTCCCCCTACAATGAGCAGTTCTTC	CSVEDRGGSPYNEQFF
.	.	TRBV4-1	13	TRBJ2-3	TGCGCCAGCAGCCCAGGCTATATGAGTACGCAGTATTTT	CASSPGYMSTQYF
.	.	TRBV2	14	TRBJ1-2	TGTGCCAGCAGTGAACAGGCTTCGATCTATGGCTACACCTTC	CASSEQASIYGYTF
.	.	TRBV5-1	16	TRBJ2-1	TGCGCCAGCAGCTTGGACAGCGGGTCCGCCTACAATGAGCAGTTCTTC	CASSLDSGSAYNEQFF
.	.	TRBV6-5	12	TRBJ1-1	TGTGCCAGCTTTACAAGGGGGACTGAAGCTTTCTTT	CASFTRGTEAFF
.	.	TRBV27	13	TRBJ1-2	TGTGCCAGCAGTTTAGGACAGTTCTATGGCTACACCTTC	CASSLGQFYGYTF
.	TRBD2	TRBV7-9	15	TRBJ2-7	TGTGCCAGCAGCTTTCCAGCGGGAGGGGGGTACGAGCAGTACTTC	CASSFPAGGGYEQYF
.	.	TRBV6-5	16	TRBJ2-2	TGTGCCAGCAGTTACTCGATTTTACGGGGGACCGGGGAGCTGTTTTTT	CASSYSILRGTGELFF
few	.	TRBV30	13	TRBJ1-1	TGTGCCTGGAGTGTAATTAGAGCTAGCGAAGCTTTCTTT	CAWSVIRASEAFF
.	TRBD2	TRBV29-1	14	TRBJ2-5	TGCAGCGTGGGGAGCGGGAGGGCCACAGAGACCCAGTACTTC	CSVGSGRATETQYF
.	TRBD2	TRBV5-4	16	TRBJ2-1	TGTGCCAGCAGCCCCCCGGGACTAGCGGAATACAATGAGCAGTTCTTC	CASSPPGLAEYNEQFF
.	TRBD1	TRBV10-2	14	TRBJ2-1	TGCGCCAGCAGCGGGACAGGGGTCGCGGATGAGCAGTTCTTC	CASSGTGVADEQFF
.	TRBD1	TRBV5-1	14	TRBJ1-1	TGCGCCAGCTACCCAGGGGGCGAGAACACTGAAGCTTTCTTT	CASYPGGENTEAFF
.	TRBD1	TRBV2	12	TRBJ1-2	TGTGCCAGCCGGGACAGGGTGAATAGCTACACCTTC	CASRDRVNSYTF
.	.	TRBV19	13	TRBJ1-1	TGTGCCAGTAGTTCCGGGGTCAAAAGTGAAGCTTTCTTT	CASSSGVKSEAFF